What follows are 7 T cell receptor beta chains derived from one specimen sequenced in a study of cytomegalovirus exposure and HLA in healthy donors (dated by TCRdb to 2016 to 2017). The library was produced with the immunoSEQ multiplex PCR assay. For the multiplex PCR, a mixture combining 60 forward primers for TCR Vbeta segments and 13 reverse primers for TCR Jbeta segments was used. The table comes from immuneACCESS by way of TCRdb, which keeps in-frame sequences with V and J called. Part of the clones is missing from these tables; in studies checked, under half for an unresolved V gene and the rest for unknown reasons. The sample records some 65,000 clones, more than 60% of which are singletons. Jointly, the top ten make up approximately 20% of the sample. The sample taken for sequencing was PBMCs. Source of these receptors: a woman aged 40 to 49 in good health and CMV-seropositive.

The CDR3 is CAWTLGLAAEAFF. The CDR3 DNA follows: TGTGCCTGGACATTGGGGCTTGCCGCTGAAGCTTTCTTT. The genes are TRBV30 and TRBJ1-1, with D possibly matching TRBD1 (5 bases). The V end was cut by 4 bases, the J end by 6 bases, with 15 bases between. The CDR3 sequence is 13 residues long. Germline V lookup: CDR1 GTSNPN, CDR2 SVGIG (reference sequence).

DNA of the CDR3: TGTGCCAGCAGTTTCAGGGCCGGCTCTAACTATGGCTACACCTTC. It specifies CASSFRAGSNYGYTF. The chain has TRBV27 and TRBJ1-2; maybe TRBD1 (5 bases). CDR1 MNHEY and CDR2 SMNVEV come from the germline V gene (reference sequence). There are 15 residues in the CDR3. Trimming took 3 bases from V and 0 from J, leaving 11 bases between them.

This clone showed up just once. The chain is built from TRBV30 and TRBJ1-5; a possible D gene is TRBD1 (6 bases). The CDR3 is 13 residues long. The V end lost 4 bases, the J end lost 7 bases, and 14 bases lay between the germline ends. Looked up from germline, CDR1 is GTSNPN and CDR2 is SVGIG (reference sequence). CDR3 in DNA: TGTGCCTGGAATCCAGCTCAGGGGCAGCCCCAGCATTTT. This translates into CAWNPAQGQPQHF.

The gene calls are TRBV28 and TRBJ1-3; 8 bases fit TRBD1. The length of the CDR3 is 15 residues. Looked up from germline, CDR1 is MDHEN and CDR2 is SYDVKM. V dropped 5 bases and J dropped 4; count of bases not matched to a gene: 7. The chain's CDR3 is CASSIDRGPGNTIYF. The CDR3 DNA reads as TGTGCCAGCAGTATCGACAGGGGACCGGGAAACACCATATATTTT. The variable domain in full, completed from reference TRBV28 and TRBJ1-3, reads DVKVTQSSRYLVKRTGEKVFLECVQDMDHENMFWYRQDPGLGLRLIYFSYDVKMKEKGDIPEGYSVSREKKERFSLILESASTNQTSMYLCASSIDRGPGNTIYFGEGSWLTVV.

In this sample, this clone turned up a few times. The chain joins TRBV5-4 to TRBJ1-1; D is possibly TRBD1 (5 bases). V shed 4 bases and J shed 1 base, with 8 bases lying between them. The CDR3 covers 13 residues. The germline V gene encodes CDR1 SGHNT and CDR2 YYREEE (reference sequence). Here the CDR3 DNA reads TGTGCCAGCAGCCGCGGACAGAACACTGAAGCTTTCTTT. Its protein is CASSRGQNTEAFF.

This sequence joins TRBV11-2 and TRBJ1-6; unclear D gene. CDR1 is SGHAT and CDR2 is FQNNGV in the germline V gene. CDR3 length: 12 residues. Between the trimmed V and J ends, which lost 1 base and 15 bases, there was a span of 10 bases. The chain's CDR3 is CASSLGGRGLHF. For the CDR3, the DNA is TGTGCCAGCAGCTTAGGGGGTCGGGGCCTCCACTTT. The full variable domain, rest sourced from reference TRBV11-2 and TRBJ1-6, is EAGVAQSPRYKIIEKRQSVAFWCNPISGHATLYWYQQILGQGPKLLIQFQNNGVVDDSQLPKDRFSAERLKGVDSTLKIQPAKLEDSAVYLCASSLGGRGLHFGNGTRLTVT.

This clone was recorded once. V gene TRBV11-2 combines with J gene TRBJ1-6, with D unclear. CDR1 is SGHAT and CDR2 is FQNNGV in the germline V gene. V was clipped by 5 bases and J by 6 bases, with 14 bases between them. CDR3 length equals 15 residues. The CDR3 sequence: CASSPAMVGNSPLHF. DNA of the CDR3: TGTGCCAGCAGCCCTGCGATGGTCGGTAATTCACCCCTCCACTTT.